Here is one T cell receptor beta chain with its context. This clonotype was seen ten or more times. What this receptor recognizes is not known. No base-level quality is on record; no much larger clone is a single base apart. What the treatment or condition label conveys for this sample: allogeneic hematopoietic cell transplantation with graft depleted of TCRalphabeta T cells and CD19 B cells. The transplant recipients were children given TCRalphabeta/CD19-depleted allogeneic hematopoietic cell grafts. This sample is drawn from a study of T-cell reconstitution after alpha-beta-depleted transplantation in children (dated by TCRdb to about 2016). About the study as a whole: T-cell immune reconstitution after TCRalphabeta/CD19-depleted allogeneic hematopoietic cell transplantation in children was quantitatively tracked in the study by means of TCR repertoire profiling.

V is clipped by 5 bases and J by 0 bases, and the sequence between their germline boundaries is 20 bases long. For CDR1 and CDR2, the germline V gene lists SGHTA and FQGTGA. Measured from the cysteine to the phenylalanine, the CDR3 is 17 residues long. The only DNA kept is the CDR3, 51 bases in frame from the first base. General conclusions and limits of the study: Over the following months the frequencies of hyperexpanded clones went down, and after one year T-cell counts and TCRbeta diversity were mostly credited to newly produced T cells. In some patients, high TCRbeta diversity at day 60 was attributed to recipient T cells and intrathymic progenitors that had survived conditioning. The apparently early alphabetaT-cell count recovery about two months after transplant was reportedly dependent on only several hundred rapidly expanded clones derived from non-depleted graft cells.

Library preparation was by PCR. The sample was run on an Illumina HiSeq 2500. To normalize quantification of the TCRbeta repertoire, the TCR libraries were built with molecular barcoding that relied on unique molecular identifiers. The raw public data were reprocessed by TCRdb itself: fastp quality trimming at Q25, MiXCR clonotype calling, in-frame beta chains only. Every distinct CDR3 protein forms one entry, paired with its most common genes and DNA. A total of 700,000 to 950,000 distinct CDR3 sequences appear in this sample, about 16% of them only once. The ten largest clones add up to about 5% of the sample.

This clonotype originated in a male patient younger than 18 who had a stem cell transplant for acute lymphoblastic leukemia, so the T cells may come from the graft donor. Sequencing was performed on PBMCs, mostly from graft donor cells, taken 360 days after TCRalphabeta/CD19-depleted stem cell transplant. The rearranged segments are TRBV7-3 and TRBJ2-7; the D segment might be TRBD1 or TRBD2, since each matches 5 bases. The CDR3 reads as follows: CASSLPAGTRYSYEQYF. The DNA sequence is TGTGCCAGCAGCCTCCCTGCCGGGACCCGGTACTCCTACGAGCAGTACTTC.